The 23 T cell receptor beta chains listed next were all sequenced from one sample in a study of control samples from healthy donors and cancer patients. TCRdb's table, derived via immunoSEQ multiplex PCR, lists solely in-frame clones and lacks some. The profile shows 170,000 or so clones, approximately 91% of them singletons. The specimen was blood. All receptors come from a middle-aged woman in good health.

The rearrangement links TRBV27 to TRBJ1-5, with 7 nucleotides matching TRBD1. Unmatched junction bases numbered 4, after V lost 3 bases and J lost 5 bases. The CDR3 is 14 amino acids. In germline, CDR1 is MNHEY, CDR2 SMNVEV (reference sequence). The CDR3 DNA sequence: TGTGCCAGCAGTTTCAACAGGGGTGATCAGCCCCAGCATTTT. It encodes CASSFNRGDQPQHF.

V and J are TRBV25-1 and TRBJ1-4, with D uncertain. This CDR3 spans 16 amino acids. Trimming removed 3 bases at V and 0 bases at J, with 11 bases between. Germline values: CDR1 MGHDK, CDR2 SYGVNS. In nucleotides, the CDR3 is TGTGCCAGCAGTGACCCCCACAGCACAACTAATGAAAAACTGTTTTTT. It yields the protein CASSDPHSTTNEKLFF.

This rearrangement joins TRBV4-1 to TRBJ2-1; D is unresolved. Trimming pared 4 bases from V and 9 bases from J, leaving 10 bases between. Germline V gene sequence: CDR1 MGHRA, CDR2 YSYEKL. CDR3 size: 12 residues. The CDR3 reads CASSLDGFEQFF. The DNA for the CDR3 is TGCGCCAGCAGCCTGGATGGGTTTGAGCAGTTCTTC.

The chain combines TRBV5-1 with TRBJ2-1, with 10 bases that match TRBD1. CDR1 is SGHRS, CDR2 YFSETQ, per germline. Unmatched junction bases numbered 8, after V lost 2 bases and J lost 0 bases. The CDR3 runs to 18 residues. This CDR3 is CASSFGTGAEVSYNEQFF. CDR3 nucleotide sequence: TGCGCCAGCAGCTTCGGGACAGGGGCTGAGGTCTCCTACAATGAGCAGTTCTTC. The full variable domain, its missing parts supplied by reference TRBV5-1 and TRBJ2-1, is KAGVTQTPRYLIKTRGQQVTLSCSPISGHRSVSWYQQTPGQGLQFLFEYFSETQRNKGNFPGRFSGRQFSNSRSEMNVSTLELGDSALYLCASSFGTGAEVSYNEQFFGPGTRLTVL.

This clone came up a few times. The V and J genes are TRBV7-9 and TRBJ2-3; weak D call: TRBD2 (7 bases). Looked up from germline, CDR1 is SEHNR and CDR2 is FQNEAQ (reference sequence). The CDR3 sequence is 16 residues long. V was shortened by 5 bases and J by 1 base, with 16 bases between the two germline ends. CDR3 nucleotides: TGTGCCAGCAGCCCAAGTTGGGGGGGCCGCACAGATACGCAGTATTTT. It is translated as CASSPSWGGRTDTQYF. The whole variable domain, filled in from reference TRBV7-9 and TRBJ2-3, reads DTGVSQNPRHKITKRGQNVTFRCDPISEHNRLYWYRQTLGQGPEFLTYFQNEAQLEKSRLLSDRFSAERPKGSFSTLEIQRTEQGDSAMYLCASSPSWGGRTDTQYFGPGTRLTVL.

The V call is TRBV12-3 or TRBV12-4, the J call TRBJ2-7; no clear D. Trimming took off 5 bases at V and 2 bases at J, with 10 bases between the two ends. There are 13 residues in the CDR3. The CDR3 loop is CASSPQQAYEQYF. The CDR3 DNA is TGTGCCAGCAGTCCCCAGCAAGCCTACGAGCAGTACTTC.

This chain uses TRBV9 with TRBJ1-5, with D possibly being TRBD1 (6 bases). CDR3 length: 14 amino acids. V lost 3 bases to trimming and J lost 4 bases, with 11 bases between them. Germline V gene sequence: CDR1 SGDLS, CDR2 YYNGEE. Here the CDR3 DNA reads TGTGCCAGCAGCGCCGGGGGCTTTAATCAGCCCCAGCATTTT. Amino acids: CASSAGGFNQPQHF.

CDR3 sequence: CASSFDRAGTEAFF. The CDR3 region has the DNA TGTGCCAGCAGCTTCGACAGGGCGGGCACTGAAGCTTTCTTT. The rearrangement links TRBV5-5 to TRBJ1-1, with 7 nucleotides matching TRBD1. CDR1 and CDR2 from the germline V gene are SGHKS and YYEKEE (reference sequence). The CDR3 sequence is 14 residues long. V was pared by 2 bases and J by 4 bases, with 5 bases of the junction left unmatched.

The DNA of the CDR3 is TGTGCCAGCACCGAAACTGCAACTAATGAAAAACTGTTTTTT. Encoded protein: CASTETATNEKLFF. The chain recombines TRBV9 with TRBJ1-4, with D unclear. Germline V CDR1 and CDR2: SGDLS, YYNGEE. CDR3 length: 14 amino acids. V was clipped by 6 bases and J by 0 bases, with 9 bases between them.

The chain combines TRBV10-3 with TRBJ2-2; D is unresolved. This CDR3 region has 12 residues. Germline CDR1 is ENHRY and CDR2 is SYGVKD. Trimming left V 5 bases short and J 3 bases short, with 4 bases between. The CDR3 spells CAISPDTGELFF. The CDR3 coding sequence is TGTGCCATCAGTCCCGACACCGGGGAGCTGTTTTTT.

The V call is TRBV7-9, the J call TRBJ2-3; weak D call: TRBD2 (5 bases). Looked up from germline, CDR1 is SEHNR and CDR2 is FQNEAQ (reference sequence). The CDR3 is 16 amino acids. Trimming shortened V by 3 bases and J by 0 bases, and 13 bases separated the two germline ends. This chain's CDR3 is CASSFRLSLSTDTQYF. CDR3 DNA sequence: TGTGCCAGCAGCTTCCGACTAAGCCTTAGCACAGATACGCAGTATTTT.

V gene TRBV19 combines with J gene TRBJ1-5, with no clear D. CDR1 LNHDA and CDR2 SQIVND come from the germline V gene (reference sequence). Trimming removed 7 bases from V and 0 bases from J, with 13 bases in between. This CDR3 has 15 amino acids. In DNA form, the CDR3 reads TGTGCCAGTAATACAGTCGGGGTTAGCAATCAGCCCCAGCATTTT. This translates into CASNTVGVSNQPQHF. Based on the CDR3 plus reference TRBV19 and TRBJ1-5, the full variable domain is DGGITQSPKYLFRKEGQNVTLSCEQNLNHDAMYWYRQDPGQGLRLIYYSQIVNDFQKGDIAEGYSVSREKKESFPLTVTSAQKNPTAFYLCASNTVGVSNQPQHFGDGTRLSIL.

J is TRBJ1-6 and V is TRBV11-2; D ambiguous. The CDR3 covers 17 residues. CDR1 and CDR2 (germline): SGHAT, FQNNGV. Trimming stripped 0 bases from V and 7 bases from J, with 16 bases between. CDR3 protein: CASSLDHVVRANSPLHF. CDR3 DNA: TGTGCCAGCAGCTTAGATCACGTGGTACGGGCAAATTCACCCCTCCACTTT.

The chain combines TRBV7-2 with TRBJ1-2; 9 nucleotides line up with TRBD1. This CDR3 is 15 amino acids long. The V gene's germline CDR1 is SGHTA and CDR2 FQGNSA. V was pared by 4 bases and J by 4 bases, with 7 bases of the junction left unmatched. The chain's CDR3 is CASSSPGQGPYGYTF. CDR3 bases: TGTGCCAGCAGCTCACCGGGACAGGGACCCTATGGCTACACCTTC.

In DNA form, the CDR3 reads TGCGCCAGCAGCCAAGGATCAGGGGTCGGCACTGAAGCTTTCTTT. Residues: CASSQGSGVGTEAFF. The genes are TRBV4-1 and TRBJ1-1, with D perhaps TRBD1 (6 bases). The CDR3 has 15 amino acids. V lost 1 base to trimming and J lost 4 bases, with 13 bases between them. Germline assignment: CDR1 MGHRA and CDR2 YSYEKL.

The J gene is TRBJ2-7, the V gene TRBV4-1, with D perhaps TRBD2 (6 bases). The V end lost 0 bases, the J end lost 4 bases, and 13 bases lay between the germline ends. Looked up from germline, CDR1 is MGHRA and CDR2 is YSYEKL. CDR3 length equals 15 residues. The CDR3 DNA is TGCGCCAGCAGCCAAGAAATCCTAGCGTCGTACGAGCAGTACTTC. It is translated as CASSQEILASYEQYF.

The chain links TRBV10-3 to TRBJ2-7; TRBD2 matches at 11 bases. V trimming: 10 bases; J trimming: 1 base; junction bases outside the gene matches: 3. This CDR3 region has 13 residues. The germline CDR1 and CDR2 sequences are ENHRY and SYGVKD. CDR3 in DNA: TGTGCCACCATAGCGGGGGGGTCCTACGAGCAGTACTTC. Protein: CATIAGGSYEQYF.

The chain couples TRBV5-1 to TRBJ2-3; no clear D. Germline CDR1 and CDR2: SGHRS and YFSETQ. Trimming stripped 4 bases from V and 6 bases from J, with 18 bases between. This CDR3 has 15 amino acids. The DNA of the CDR3 is TGCGCCAGCAGCCTGAGCACATTCCAAGGGGATACGCAGTATTTT. It yields the protein CASSLSTFQGDTQYF. The variable domain in full, completed from reference TRBV5-1 and TRBJ2-3, reads KAGVTQTPRYLIKTRGQQVTLSCSPISGHRSVSWYQQTPGQGLQFLFEYFSETQRNKGNFPGRFSGRQFSNSRSEMNVSTLELGDSALYLCASSLSTFQGDTQYFGPGTRLTVL.

This chain connects TRBV7-9 to TRBJ1-2; D gene ambiguous. The CDR3 sequence is 13 residues long. V was pared by 1 base and J by 5 bases, with 8 bases between. Germline loops: CDR1 SEHNR, CDR2 FQNEAQ (reference sequence). The DNA of the CDR3 is TGTGCCAGCAGCTTAGGGGATAAATATGGCTACACCTTC. Translating gives CASSLGDKYGYTF.

The chain is built from TRBV5-4 and TRBJ2-2, with 8 bases lining up with TRBD2. Germline loops: CDR1 SGHNT, CDR2 YYREEE (reference sequence). There are 19 residues in the CDR3. After removal of 4 bases from V and 1 base from J, the junction contained 15 bases not matched to a gene. The CDR3 sequence: CASSPVLVSGDKNTGELFF. The CDR3 coding sequence is TGTGCCAGCAGCCCCGTTTTGGTTAGCGGGGATAAGAACACCGGGGAGCTGTTTTTT. The complete variable domain, with remaining parts taken from reference TRBV5-4 and TRBJ2-2, reads ETGVTQSPTHLIKTRGQQVTLRCSSQSGHNTVSWYQQALGQGPQFIFQYYREEENGRGNFPPRFSGLQFPNYSSELNVNALELDDSALYLCASSPVLVSGDKNTGELFFGEGSRLTVL.

This rearrangement joins TRBV4-1 to TRBJ1-4; D gene ambiguous. The CDR3 has 13 amino acids. Germline CDR1 and CDR2: MGHRA and YSYEKL. Between the trimmed V and J ends, which lost 8 bases and 0 bases, there was a span of 7 bases. Here the CDR3 reads CASRVATNEKLFF. DNA for the CDR3: TGCGCCAGCCGGGTGGCAACTAATGAAAAACTGTTTTTT.

This clone came up a few times. The V call is TRBV2, the J call TRBJ1-1; weak D call: TRBD1 (5 bases). This CDR3 contains 13 residues. Germline-derived CDR1 and CDR2 are SNHLY and FYNNEI. V lost 5 bases to trimming and J lost 1 base, with 8 bases between them. The DNA for the CDR3 is TGTGCCAGCAGTAATCAGGGGAACACTGAAGCTTTCTTT. This translates into CASSNQGNTEAFF.

The rearrangement joins TRBV7-2 to TRBJ1-2, with D unclear. Deletions cut 2 bases from V and 4 bases from J, with 14 bases between. Germline CDR1 and CDR2: SGHTA and FQGNSA. This CDR3 comprises 15 residues. CDR3 in DNA: TGTGCCAGCAGCTTATTAGGGAGTCCTTTCTATGGCTACACCTTC. Translated: CASSLLGSPFYGYTF.